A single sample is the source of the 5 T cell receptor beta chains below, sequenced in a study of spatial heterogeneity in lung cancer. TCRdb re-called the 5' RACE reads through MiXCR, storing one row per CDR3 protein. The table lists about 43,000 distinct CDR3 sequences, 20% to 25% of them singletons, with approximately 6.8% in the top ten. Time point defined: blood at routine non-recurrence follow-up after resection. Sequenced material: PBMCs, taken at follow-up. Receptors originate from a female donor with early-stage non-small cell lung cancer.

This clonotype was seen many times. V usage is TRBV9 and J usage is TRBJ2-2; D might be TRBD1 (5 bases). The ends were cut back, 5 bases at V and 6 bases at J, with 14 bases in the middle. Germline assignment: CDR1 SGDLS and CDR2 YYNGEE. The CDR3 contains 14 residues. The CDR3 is CASRQGIDPGELFF. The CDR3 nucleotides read TGTGCCAGCAGGCAGGGTATTGACCCCGGGGAGCTGTTTTTT.

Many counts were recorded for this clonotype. The CDR3: CASSHRQERYNEQFF. The CDR3 coding sequence is TGTGCCAGCAGCCACCGACAGGAGAGGTACAATGAGCAGTTCTTC. This sequence joins TRBV4-2 and TRBJ2-1; D is possibly TRBD1 (6 bases). V lost 3 bases, J lost 4 bases, and 13 bases lay in between. Germline V gives CDR1 LGHNA, CDR2 YNFKEQ. This CDR3 is built from 15 residues.

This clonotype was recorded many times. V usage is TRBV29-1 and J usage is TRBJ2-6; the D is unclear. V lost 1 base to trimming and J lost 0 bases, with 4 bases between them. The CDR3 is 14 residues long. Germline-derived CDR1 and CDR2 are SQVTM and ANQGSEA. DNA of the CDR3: TGCAGCGTTGAAGCTTTCTCTGGGGCCAACGTCCTGACTTTC. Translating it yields CSVEAFSGANVLTF.

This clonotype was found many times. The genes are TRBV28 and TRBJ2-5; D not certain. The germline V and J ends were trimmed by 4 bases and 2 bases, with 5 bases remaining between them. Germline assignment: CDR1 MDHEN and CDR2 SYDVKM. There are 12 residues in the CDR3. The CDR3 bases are TGTGCCAGCAGTTCTTTTCAAGAGACCCAGTACTTC. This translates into CASSSFQETQYF.

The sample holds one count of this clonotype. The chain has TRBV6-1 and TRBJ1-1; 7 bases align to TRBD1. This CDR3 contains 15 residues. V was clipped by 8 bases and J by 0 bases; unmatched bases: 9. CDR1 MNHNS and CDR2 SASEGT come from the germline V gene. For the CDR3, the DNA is TGTGCCAGCGGATTGTTACAGGGGTTGAACACTGAAGCTTTCTTT. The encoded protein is CASGLLQGLNTEAFF.